Presented here are 23 T cell receptor beta chains from one specimen sequenced in a study of T cells in Graves' hyperthyroidism and ophthalmopathy. What was amplified from RNA transcripts were TCR beta CDR3 regions. An initial round of RT-PCR targeting the TCR CDR3 relied on the HTBI primer set. MiXCR, run by TCRdb on the multiplex PCR reads, gives a single entry per CDR3 protein. The profile shows about 560,000 distinct CDR3 sequences, less than 20% of them singletons. The sample taken for sequencing was blood. Receptors were obtained from a woman in her 30s with Graves' hyperthyroidism.

V is TRBV12-3 or TRBV12-4 and J is TRBJ1-1, with D unclear. The germline V and J ends were trimmed by 3 bases and 8 bases, with 7 bases remaining between them. The CDR3 has 11 residues. CDR3 in DNA: TGTGCCAGCAGTTTTGGGCCAGAAGCTTTCTTT. As protein: CASSFGPEAFF.

This clonotype showed up many times. The chain links TRBV3-1 to TRBJ1-4, with unresolved D. V was shortened by 4 bases and J by 7 bases, with 4 bases between the two germline ends. CDR1 LGHDT and CDR2 YNNKEL come from the germline V gene (reference sequence). This CDR3 is 11 amino acids long. CDR3 residues: CASSRGEKLFF. In DNA, the CDR3 is TGTGCCAGCAGCCGGGGTGAAAAACTGTTTTTT. Combining the CDR3 with reference TRBV3-1 and TRBJ1-4 gives the whole variable domain DTAVSQTPKYLVTQMGNDKSIKCEQNLGHDTMYWYKQDSKKFLKIMFSYNNKELIINETVPNRFSPKSPDKAHLNLHINSLELGDSAVYFCASSRGEKLFFGSGTQLSVL.

At least ten counts were recorded for this clonotype. This rearrangement joins TRBV27 to TRBJ2-7; the D call may be TRBD1 or TRBD2 (5 bases each). Germline CDR1 is MNHEY and CDR2 is SMNVEV (reference sequence). The V gene lost 8 bases and the J gene lost 4 bases, with 18 bases spanning the gap. The CDR3 contains 14 residues. DNA of the CDR3: TGTGCCAGCTCAGAACCGGGGCAGCTTTACGAGCAGTACTTC. It is translated as CASSEPGQLYEQYF.

The chain couples TRBV29-1 to TRBJ1-2; the D is unclear. The V gene lost 7 bases and the J gene lost 0 bases, with 9 bases spanning the gap. The CDR3 consists of 12 residues. CDR1 is SQVTM and CDR2 is ANQGSEA in the germline V gene. Here the CDR3 DNA reads TGCAGCGAGATAACGGCTAACTATGGCTACACCTTC. It is translated as CSEITANYGYTF.

This chain joins TRBV27 and TRBJ1-5, with D possibly being TRBD1 (6 bases). The V end was cut by 5 bases, the J end by 6 bases, with 11 bases between. Germline-derived CDR1 and CDR2 are MNHEY and SMNVEV (reference sequence). The CDR3 consists of 13 residues. The CDR3, as DNA: TGTGCCAGCAGTCGGAGCAGGGGTCAGCCCCAGCATTTT. This encodes CASSRSRGQPQHF.

As concerns this clonotype: This may come from a read error, since a much larger clone is one base off. The CDR3 loop reads CASRTSGIYEQFF. CDR3 in DNA: TGTGCCAGCAGGACTAGCGGGATTTACGAGCAGTTCTTC. V is TRBV27 and J is TRBJ2-7, with 11 bases matching TRBD2. The last part of the DNA fits TRBJ2-1 better; the J call may be wrong. Germline CDR1 MNHEY, CDR2 SMNVEV (reference sequence). The CDR3 is 13 amino acids.

This clonotype showed up many times. Written as DNA, the CDR3 is TGTGCCAGCATCAGAGGCCCAGGGAGAGATACGCAGTATTTT. Amino acid sequence: CASIRGPGRDTQYF. The gene calls are TRBV5-6 and TRBJ2-3; the D gene could be TRBD1 or TRBD2 (5 bases each). The CDR3 has 14 amino acids. The germline V gene has CDR1 SGHDT and CDR2 YYEEEE. Between the trimmed V and J ends, which lost 6 bases and 5 bases, there was a span of 16 bases.

The chain links TRBV6-2 or TRBV6-3 to TRBJ2-7, with 7 bases that match TRBD1. V lost 6 bases to trimming and J lost 0 bases; unmatched junction nucleotides: 5. In germline, CDR1 is MNHEY, CDR2 SVGEGT. The CDR3 runs to 14 residues. The CDR3, as DNA: TGTGCCAGCAGCCTCGACAGGGACTCCTACGAGCAGTACTTC. Amino acids: CASSLDRDSYEQYF.

This clonotype occurred a few times. The chain links TRBV4-2 to TRBJ2-3; TRBD2 agrees at 8 bases. CDR1 and CDR2 from the germline V gene are LGHNA and YNFKEQ. Trimming removed 3 bases from V and 3 bases from J; junction bases left unmatched: 11. This CDR3 has 17 residues. DNA of the CDR3: TGTGCCAGCAGCCATACGTACCTTAGCGGGATGACAGATACGCAGTATTTT. It is translated as CASSHTYLSGMTDTQYF.

About this clonotype: This may be a read error, as it is one base from a much larger clone. The V gene is TRBV28, the J gene TRBJ2-2, with D perhaps assigned TRBD1 or TRBD2 (5 bases each). The CDR3 is made up of 16 amino acids. Looked up from germline, CDR1 is MDHEN and CDR2 is SYDVKM. The CDR3 protein is CAITGGYTTDTGEPFF. CDR3 coding DNA: TGTGCCATCACAGGAGGCTACACGACTGACACCGGGGAGCCGTTTTTT.

The chain links TRBV9 to TRBJ2-1; TRBD2 matches at 10 bases. Losses at the gene ends were 0 bases for V and 9 bases for J; bases not matched to a gene: 9. Germline V gene lookup returns CDR1 SGDLS and CDR2 YYNGEE. The CDR3 spans 16 residues. The CDR3 loop reads CASSVAPAGGEGEQFF. Here the CDR3 DNA reads TGTGCCAGCAGCGTAGCCCCAGCGGGAGGGGAAGGTGAGCAGTTCTTC.

This clonotype was observed many times. This chain joins TRBV5-1 and TRBJ2-1, with D possibly TRBD2 on 6 matching bases. The CDR3 is 15 amino acids. V was shortened by 3 bases and J by 8 bases, with 18 bases between the two germline ends. CDR1 SGHRS and CDR2 YFSETQ come from the germline V gene. The CDR3 coding sequence is TGCGCCAGCAGCTCAGGAGGGGAACTACACGATGAGCAGTTCTTC. Translation: CASSSGGELHDEQFF.

This clonotype was picked up a small number of times. The chain carries TRBV7-2 and TRBJ1-5, with 10 bases identical to TRBD1. CDR3 length equals 15 residues. V dropped 3 bases and J dropped 7; count of bases not matched to a gene: 6. Germline-derived CDR1 and CDR2 are SGHTA and FQGNSA. Written as DNA, the CDR3 is TGTGCCAGCAGCTTGGACAGGGGGTCAGGACAGCCCCAGCATTTT. Its translation: CASSLDRGSGQPQHF.

The chain combines TRBV12-3 or TRBV12-4 with TRBJ2-1; no reliable D call. CDR3 length equals 14 residues. Trimming took off 3 bases at V and 8 bases at J, with 14 bases between the two ends. The CDR3 DNA follows: TGTGCCAGCAGTTTGCAGACCACGCTCGATGAGCAGTTCTTC. Amino acids: CASSLQTTLDEQFF.

The sample holds many counts of this clonotype. The CDR3 DNA is TGTGCCAGCAGTTTCGGCACCGTGGGATACGAGCAGTACTTC. Its translation: CASSFGTVGYEQYF. The chain has TRBV12-3 or TRBV12-4 and TRBJ2-7; no definite D call. The germline V and J ends were trimmed by 3 bases and 4 bases, with 13 bases remaining between them. The length of the CDR3 is 14 residues.

The J gene is TRBJ2-1, the V gene TRBV29-1; D unclear. Trimming took off 6 bases at V and 5 bases at J, with 11 bases between the two ends. In germline, CDR1 is SQVTM, CDR2 ANQGSEA. The CDR3 loop spans 12 amino acids. This CDR3 is CSVRQPNNEQFF. CDR3 nucleotides: TGCAGCGTCAGGCAACCTAACAATGAGCAGTTCTTC.

The rearrangement links TRBV4-1 to TRBJ1-1; D unclear. CDR3 size: 15 residues. Per the germline V gene, CDR1 is MGHRA and CDR2 is YSYEKL. Trimming cost V 1 base and J 4 bases, with 13 bases left between them. The CDR3 DNA follows: TGCGCCAGCAGCCAAGGTGCCGGCAGAACCACTGAAGCTTTCTTT. As protein: CASSQGAGRTTEAFF.

This clonotype was seen at least ten times. This chain joins TRBV28 and TRBJ2-4, with 7 bases fitting TRBD2. Germline values: CDR1 MDHEN, CDR2 SYDVKM. V lost 2 bases, J lost 0 bases, and 1 base stayed unmatched. The CDR3 length is 15 residues. The CDR3 reads CASSLGGEAKNIQYF. CDR3 in DNA: TGTGCCAGCAGTTTAGGGGGGGAAGCCAAAAACATTCAGTACTTC.

V usage is TRBV12-3 or TRBV12-4 and J usage is TRBJ2-3; D may be TRBD2 (5 bases). The CDR3 extends over 14 amino acids. V was pared by 6 bases and J by 1 base, with 11 bases between. CDR3: CASRPRTRTDTQYF. In DNA form, the CDR3 reads TGTGCCAGCAGACCTCGGACTCGCACAGATACGCAGTATTTT.

This clonotype was observed many times. The chain carries TRBV18 and TRBJ2-5, with a possible D match to TRBD2 (5 bases). Germline CDR1 and CDR2: KGHSH and LQKENI. There are 15 residues in the CDR3. Trimming took off 1 base at V and 5 bases at J, with 14 bases between the two ends. CDR3 nucleotides: TGTGCCAGCTCACCACGCCGCCGGGATGGGGAGACCCAGTACTTC. Translated: CASSPRRRDGETQYF.

V gene TRBV12-3 or TRBV12-4 combines with J gene TRBJ2-1; TRBD2 matches 13 bases. J was trimmed by 9 bases and V by 5 bases; bases with no gene match: 7. The CDR3 covers 15 residues. The CDR3 region is CASSPGLAGVPEQFF. CDR3 bases: TGTGCCAGCAGTCCCGGACTAGCGGGAGTGCCTGAGCAGTTCTTC.

Worth noting for this clonotype: It may be a read error: a sequence one base away is much more abundant. The rearrangement uses TRBV20-1 and TRBJ2-7; D ambiguous. Germline assignment: CDR1 DFQATT and CDR2 SNEGSKA (reference sequence). The V gene lost 3 bases and the J gene lost 2 bases, with 17 bases spanning the gap. This CDR3 is built from 15 residues. CDR3 DNA: TGCAGTGCTAGGGAGTATCTAGTTATCGCCTACGAGCAGTACTTC. Protein product: CSAREYLVIAYEQYF.

On this clonotype: Being one base from a much bigger clone, this may be a read error. This sequence joins TRBV15 and TRBJ1-1, with D maybe TRBD1 (5 bases). The germline gives CDR1 LNHNV, CDR2 YYDKDF (reference sequence). This CDR3 spans 13 amino acids. The CDR3 nucleotides read TGTGCCACCGGCAGAGCGGGGGGCACTGAAGCTTTCTTT. Translated: CATGRAGGTEAFF.